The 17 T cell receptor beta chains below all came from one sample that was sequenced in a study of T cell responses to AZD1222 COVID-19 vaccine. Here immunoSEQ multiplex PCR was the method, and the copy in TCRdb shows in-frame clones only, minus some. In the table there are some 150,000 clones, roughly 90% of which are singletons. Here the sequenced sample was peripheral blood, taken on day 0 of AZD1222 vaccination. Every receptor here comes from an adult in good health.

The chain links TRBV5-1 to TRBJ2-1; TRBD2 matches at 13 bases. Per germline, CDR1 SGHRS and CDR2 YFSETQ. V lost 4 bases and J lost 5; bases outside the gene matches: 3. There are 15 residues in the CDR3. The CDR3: CASSVGTSGNNEQFF. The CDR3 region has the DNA TGCGCCAGCAGCGTCGGGACTAGCGGGAACAATGAGCAGTTCTTC.

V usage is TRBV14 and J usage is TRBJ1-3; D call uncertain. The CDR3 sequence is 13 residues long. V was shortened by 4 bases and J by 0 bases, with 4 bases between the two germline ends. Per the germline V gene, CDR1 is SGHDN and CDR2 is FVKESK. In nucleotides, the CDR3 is TGTGCCAGCAGCCCCAGCTCTGGAAACACCATATATTTT. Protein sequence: CASSPSSGNTIYF.

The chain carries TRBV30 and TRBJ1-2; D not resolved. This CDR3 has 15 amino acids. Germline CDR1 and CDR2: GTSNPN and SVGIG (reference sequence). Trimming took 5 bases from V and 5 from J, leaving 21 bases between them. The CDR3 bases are TGTGCCTGGCACGGAGATGGCACGTCGCCATATGGCTACACCTTC. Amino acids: CAWHGDGTSPYGYTF.

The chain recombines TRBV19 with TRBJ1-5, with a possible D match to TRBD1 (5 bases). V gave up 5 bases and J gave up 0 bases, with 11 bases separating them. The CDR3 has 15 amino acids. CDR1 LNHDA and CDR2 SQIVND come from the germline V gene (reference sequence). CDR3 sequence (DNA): TGTGCCAGTAGTCGACAGAAGTATAGCAATCAGCCCCAGCATTTT. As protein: CASSRQKYSNQPQHF.

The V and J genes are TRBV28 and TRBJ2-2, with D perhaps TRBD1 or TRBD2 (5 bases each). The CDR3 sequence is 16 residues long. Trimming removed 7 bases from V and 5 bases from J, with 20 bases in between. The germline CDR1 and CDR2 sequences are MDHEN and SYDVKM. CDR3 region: CASTPGAQPGTGELFF. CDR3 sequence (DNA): TGTGCCAGCACCCCCGGGGCCCAACCGGGGACCGGGGAGCTGTTTTTT. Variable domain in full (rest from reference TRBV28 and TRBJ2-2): DVKVTQSSRYLVKRTGEKVFLECVQDMDHENMFWYRQDPGLGLRLIYFSYDVKMKEKGDIPEGYSVSREKKERFSLILESASTNQTSMYLCASTPGAQPGTGELFFGEGSRLTVL.

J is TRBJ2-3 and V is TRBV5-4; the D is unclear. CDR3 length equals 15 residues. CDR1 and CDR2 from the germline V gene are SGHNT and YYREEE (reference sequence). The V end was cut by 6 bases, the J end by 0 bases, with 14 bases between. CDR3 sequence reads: CASTRFGPSTDTQYF. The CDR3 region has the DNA TGTGCCAGCACCCGGTTCGGACCCAGCACAGATACGCAGTATTTT.

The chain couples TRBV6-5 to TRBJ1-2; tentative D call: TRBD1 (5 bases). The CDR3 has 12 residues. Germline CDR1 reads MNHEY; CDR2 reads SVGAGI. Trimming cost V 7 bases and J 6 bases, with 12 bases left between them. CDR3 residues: CASNRWGDGYTF. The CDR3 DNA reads TGTGCCAGCAACCGGTGGGGCGATGGCTACACCTTC.

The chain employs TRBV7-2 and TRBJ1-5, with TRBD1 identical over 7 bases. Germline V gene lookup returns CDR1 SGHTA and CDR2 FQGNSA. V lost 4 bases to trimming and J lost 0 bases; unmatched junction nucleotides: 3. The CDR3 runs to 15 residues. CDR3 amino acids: CASSSRTGSNQPQHF. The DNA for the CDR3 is TGTGCCAGCAGCTCAAGGACAGGTAGCAATCAGCCCCAGCATTTT.

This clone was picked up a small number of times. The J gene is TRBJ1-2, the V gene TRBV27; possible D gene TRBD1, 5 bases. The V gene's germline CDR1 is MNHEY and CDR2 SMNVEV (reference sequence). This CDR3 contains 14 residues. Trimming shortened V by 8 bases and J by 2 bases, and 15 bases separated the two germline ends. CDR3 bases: TGTGCCAGCTCCCTTAGTCAGGGAAACTATGGCTACACCTTC. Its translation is CASSLSQGNYGYTF.

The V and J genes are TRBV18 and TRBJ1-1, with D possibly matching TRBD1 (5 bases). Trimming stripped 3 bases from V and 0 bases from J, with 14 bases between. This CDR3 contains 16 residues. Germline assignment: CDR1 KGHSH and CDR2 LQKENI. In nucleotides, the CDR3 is TGTGCCAGCTCACCGTCTTACGGGGCGATGAACACTGAAGCTTTCTTT. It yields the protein CASSPSYGAMNTEAFF.

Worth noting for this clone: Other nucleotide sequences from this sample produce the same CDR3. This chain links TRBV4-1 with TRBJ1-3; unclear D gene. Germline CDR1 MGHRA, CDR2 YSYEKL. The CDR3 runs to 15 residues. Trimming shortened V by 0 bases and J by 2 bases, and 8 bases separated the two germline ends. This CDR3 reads CASSQERGAGNTIYF. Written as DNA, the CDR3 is TGCGCCAGCAGCCAAGAACGGGGAGCTGGAAACACCATATATTTT.

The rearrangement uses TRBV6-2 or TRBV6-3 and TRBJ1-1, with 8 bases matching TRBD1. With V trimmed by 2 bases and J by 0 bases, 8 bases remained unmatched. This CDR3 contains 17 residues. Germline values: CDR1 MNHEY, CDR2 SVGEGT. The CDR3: CASSYGQGGVMNTEAFF. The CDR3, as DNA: TGTGCCAGCAGTTACGGACAGGGAGGCGTCATGAACACTGAAGCTTTCTTT.

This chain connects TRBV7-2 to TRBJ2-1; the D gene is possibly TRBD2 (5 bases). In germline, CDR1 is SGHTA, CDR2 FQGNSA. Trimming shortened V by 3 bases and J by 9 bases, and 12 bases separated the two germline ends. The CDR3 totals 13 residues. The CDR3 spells CASSFTSYGEQFF. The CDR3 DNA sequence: TGTGCCAGCAGCTTTACTAGTTACGGTGAGCAGTTCTTC.

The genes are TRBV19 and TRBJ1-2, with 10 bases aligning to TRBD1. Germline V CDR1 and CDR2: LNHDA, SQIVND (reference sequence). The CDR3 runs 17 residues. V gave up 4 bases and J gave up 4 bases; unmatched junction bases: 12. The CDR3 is CASSRRGQGDYPYGYTF. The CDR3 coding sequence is TGTGCCAGTAGTAGGCGAGGACAGGGGGACTACCCCTATGGCTACACCTTC.

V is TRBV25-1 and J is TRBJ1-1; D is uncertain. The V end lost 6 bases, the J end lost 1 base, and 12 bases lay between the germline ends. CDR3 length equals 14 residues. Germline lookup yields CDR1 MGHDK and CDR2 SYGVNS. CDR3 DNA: TGTGCCAGCAGCTCCCTGGCCAAGAACACTGAAGCTTTCTTT. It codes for CASSSLAKNTEAFF.

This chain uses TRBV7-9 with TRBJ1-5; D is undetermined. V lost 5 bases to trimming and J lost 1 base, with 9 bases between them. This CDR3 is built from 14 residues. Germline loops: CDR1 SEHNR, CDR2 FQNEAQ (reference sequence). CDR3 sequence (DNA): TGTGCCAGCAGCCCCCTAGGAAGCAATCAGCCCCAGCATTTT. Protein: CASSPLGSNQPQHF.

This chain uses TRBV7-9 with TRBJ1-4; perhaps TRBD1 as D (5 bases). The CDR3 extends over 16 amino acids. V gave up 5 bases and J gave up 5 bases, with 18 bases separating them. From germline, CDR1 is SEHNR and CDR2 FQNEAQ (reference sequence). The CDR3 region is CASSTPDDSINEKLFF. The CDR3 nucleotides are TGTGCCAGCAGCACCCCGGATGACAGTATCAATGAAAAACTGTTTTTT. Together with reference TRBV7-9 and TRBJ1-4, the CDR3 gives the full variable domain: DTGVSQNPRHKITKRGQNVTFRCDPISEHNRLYWYRQTLGQGPEFLTYFQNEAQLEKSRLLSDRFSAERPKGSFSTLEIQRTEQGDSAMYLCASSTPDDSINEKLFFGSGTQLSVL.